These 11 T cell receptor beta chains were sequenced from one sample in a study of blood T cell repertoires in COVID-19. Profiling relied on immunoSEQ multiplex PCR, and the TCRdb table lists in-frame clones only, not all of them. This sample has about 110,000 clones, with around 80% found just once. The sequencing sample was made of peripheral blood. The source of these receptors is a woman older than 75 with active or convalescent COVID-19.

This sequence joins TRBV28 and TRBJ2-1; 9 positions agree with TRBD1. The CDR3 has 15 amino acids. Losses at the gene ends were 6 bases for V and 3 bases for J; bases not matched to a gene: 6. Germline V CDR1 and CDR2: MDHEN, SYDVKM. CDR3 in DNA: TGTGCCAGCAGACAGGGGGCTCTACTCTACAATGAGCAGTTCTTC. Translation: CASRQGALLYNEQFF.

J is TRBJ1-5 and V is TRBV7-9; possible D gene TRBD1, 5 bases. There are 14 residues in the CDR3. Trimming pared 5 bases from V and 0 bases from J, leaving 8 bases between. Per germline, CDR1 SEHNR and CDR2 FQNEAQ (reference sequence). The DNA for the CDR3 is TGTGCCAGCAGCCCAGGGTATAGCAATCAGCCCCAGCATTTT. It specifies CASSPGYSNQPQHF.

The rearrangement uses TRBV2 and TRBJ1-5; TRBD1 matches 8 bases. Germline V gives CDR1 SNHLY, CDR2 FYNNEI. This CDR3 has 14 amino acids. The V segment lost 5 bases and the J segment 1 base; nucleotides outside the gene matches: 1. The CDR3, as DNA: TGTGCCAGCAGTAGACAGGGGAGCAATCAGCCCCAGCATTTT. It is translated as CASSRQGSNQPQHF. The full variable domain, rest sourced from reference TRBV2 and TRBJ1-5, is EPEVTQTPSHQVTQMGQEVILRCVPISNHLYFYWYRQILGQKVEFLVSFYNNEISEKSEIFDDQFSVERPDGSNFTLKIRSTKLEDSAMYFCASSRQGSNQPQHFGDGTRLSIL.

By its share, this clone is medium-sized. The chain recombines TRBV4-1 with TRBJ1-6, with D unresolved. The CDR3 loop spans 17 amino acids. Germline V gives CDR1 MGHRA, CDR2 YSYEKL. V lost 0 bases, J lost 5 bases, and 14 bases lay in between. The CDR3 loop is CASSQERRLHNNSPLHF. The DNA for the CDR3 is TGCGCCAGCAGCCAAGAAAGGAGGTTGCACAATAATTCACCCCTCCACTTT.

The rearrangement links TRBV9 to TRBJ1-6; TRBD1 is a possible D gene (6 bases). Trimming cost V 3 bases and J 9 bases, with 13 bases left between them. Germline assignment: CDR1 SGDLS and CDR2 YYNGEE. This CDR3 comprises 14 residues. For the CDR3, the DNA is TGTGCCAGCAGCGGGCTGCAGGGGCGTTCACCCCTCCACTTT. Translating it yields CASSGLQGRSPLHF.

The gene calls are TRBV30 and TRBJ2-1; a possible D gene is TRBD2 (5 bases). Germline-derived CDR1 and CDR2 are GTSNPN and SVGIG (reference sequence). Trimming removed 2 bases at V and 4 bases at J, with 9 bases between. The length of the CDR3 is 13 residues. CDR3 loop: CAWSTRDYNEQFF. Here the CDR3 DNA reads TGTGCCTGGAGTACCCGGGATTACAATGAGCAGTTCTTC.

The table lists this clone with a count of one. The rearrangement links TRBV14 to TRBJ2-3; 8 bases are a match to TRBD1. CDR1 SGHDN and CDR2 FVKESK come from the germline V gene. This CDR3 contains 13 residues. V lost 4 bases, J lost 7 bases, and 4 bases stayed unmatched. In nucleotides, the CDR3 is TGTGCCAGCAGCCCCCAGGGGGCATATACGCAGTATTTT. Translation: CASSPQGAYTQYF. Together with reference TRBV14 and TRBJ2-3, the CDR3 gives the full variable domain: EAGVTQFPSHSVIEKGQTVTLRCDPISGHDNLYWYRRVMGKEIKFLLHFVKESKQDESGMPNNRFLAERTGGTYSTLKVQPAELEDSGVYFCASSPQGAYTQYFGPGTRLTVL.

CDR3 coding DNA: TGTGCCAGCTCACCCGGGACAGGGTTGACCTACGAGCAGTACTTC. This gives the protein CASSPGTGLTYEQYF. This sequence joins TRBV18 and TRBJ2-7; 9 bases map to TRBD1. Trimming at V came to 3 bases and at J to 2 bases, leaving 5 bases not matched to a gene. The CDR3 loop spans 15 amino acids. From germline, CDR1 is KGHSH and CDR2 LQKENI.

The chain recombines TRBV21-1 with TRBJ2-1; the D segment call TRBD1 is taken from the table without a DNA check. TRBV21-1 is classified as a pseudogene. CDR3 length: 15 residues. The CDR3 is CASSIRDRPLNEQFF. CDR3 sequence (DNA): TGTGCCAGCAGCATCCGGGACAGGCCTCTCAATGAGCAGTTCTTC.

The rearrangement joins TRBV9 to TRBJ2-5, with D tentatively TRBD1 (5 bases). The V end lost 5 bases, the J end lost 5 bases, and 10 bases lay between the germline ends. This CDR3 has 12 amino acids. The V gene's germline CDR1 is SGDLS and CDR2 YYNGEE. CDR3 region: CASRGAGETQYF. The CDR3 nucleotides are TGTGCCAGCAGAGGGGCAGGGGAGACCCAGTACTTC.

The CDR3 loop is CASSSRDRLSTGELFF. DNA of the CDR3: TGTGCCAGCAGCAGCCGGGACAGGCTCTCCACCGGGGAGCTGTTTTTT. V is TRBV21-1 and J is TRBJ2-2; the table's D call of TRBD1 was not tested on the DNA. TRBV21-1 is reported as a pseudogene. The CDR3 has 16 residues.